Below, 21 T cell receptor beta chains from the same sample are listed, as sequenced in a study of response to subunit inactivated influenza vaccine listed by TCRdb under 2018. Receptor amplification or capture employed RT-PCR. For sequencing, an Illumina HiSeq 2500 was employed. TCRdb redid the processing of the public reads, applying fastp at Q25 and MiXCR, and retained in-frame beta chains. Every CDR3 protein is listed once, alongside the most common genes and DNA of its rows. This sample lists 700,000 to 900,000 distinct CDR3 sequences; over 20% were detected once. The biggest ten clones account for approximately 10% of the sample. This material consisted of PBMCs from blood, taken roughly 5 days after vaccination. All receptors come from a man aged 45-60 years who received an inactivated influenza vaccine. Donor details come from another sample of the same person, matched by shared clones.

The rearrangement uses TRBV7-9 and TRBJ1-1, with D possibly matching TRBD1 (5 bases). This CDR3 is 14 amino acids long. V was shortened by 4 bases and J by 3 bases, with 12 bases between the two germline ends. Germline V gene sequence: CDR1 SEHNR, CDR2 FQNEAQ (reference sequence). The CDR3 loop reads CASSSMGGDTEAFF. Here the CDR3 DNA reads TGTGCCAGCAGCTCGATGGGGGGGGACACTGAAGCTTTCTTT.

This clonotype was seen only a few times. The gene calls are TRBV6-5 and TRBJ2-5, with D possibly matching TRBD1 (5 bases). Looked up from germline, CDR1 is MNHEY and CDR2 is SVGAGI. The germline V and J ends were trimmed by 2 bases and 3 bases, with 10 bases remaining between them. CDR3 length: 14 residues. The CDR3 spells CASSYELGEETQYF. The CDR3 DNA is TGTGCCAGCAGTTACGAGTTAGGGGAAGAGACCCAGTACTTC.

This clonotype has a count of ten or more. V is TRBV6-2 or TRBV6-3 and J is TRBJ2-5; D gene unclear. The CDR3 consists of 11 residues. Trimming shortened V by 3 bases and J by 5 bases, and 4 bases separated the two germline ends. CDR1 is MNHEY, CDR2 SVGEGT, per germline. CDR3 protein: CASSYFETQYF. CDR3 nucleotides: TGTGCCAGCAGTTATTTTGAGACCCAGTACTTC.

The sample holds a few counts of this clonotype. The V call is TRBV29-1, the J call TRBJ1-2; 9 nucleotides align to TRBD1. Germline CDR1 is SQVTM and CDR2 is ANQGSEA. This CDR3 comprises 13 residues. After removal of 4 bases from V and 6 bases from J, the junction contained 6 bases not matched to a gene. DNA for the CDR3: TGCAGCGTTGGTGCCGGGACAGGGAATGGCTACACCTTC. It specifies CSVGAGTGNGYTF. The full variable domain, in which reference TRBV29-1 and TRBJ1-2 provide the parts outside the CDR3, is SAVISQKPSRDICQRGTSLTIQCQVDSQVTMMFWYRQQPGQSLTLIATANQGSEATYESGFVIDKFPISRPNLTFSTLTVSNMSPEDSSIYLCSVGAGTGNGYTFGSGTRLTVV.

The chain recombines TRBV5-1 with TRBJ1-1; D unresolved. CDR3 length: 21 residues. The V and J ends lost 0 bases and 4 bases respectively, with 31 bases between them. Germline CDR1 reads SGHRS; CDR2 reads YFSETQ. CDR3: CASSLDHNLWVAAPGLTEAFF. The DNA of the CDR3 is TGCGCCAGCAGCTTGGATCATAACTTATGGGTGGCAGCCCCTGGGCTCACTGAAGCTTTCTTT.

The V gene is TRBV12-3 or TRBV12-4, the J gene TRBJ1-4; TRBD1 might be the D (5 bases). There are 14 residues in the CDR3. V lost 3 bases and J lost 8, with 13 bases in between. DNA of the CDR3: TGTGCCAGCAGTTTCGGGGGGGGAGTGGAAAAACTGTTTTTT. Translation: CASSFGGGVEKLFF.

This clonotype has more than one count but fewer than ten. The V call is TRBV15, the J call TRBJ2-5; D is possibly TRBD1 (6 bases). Germline V gene lookup returns CDR1 LNHNV and CDR2 YYDKDF (reference sequence). The CDR3 contains 15 residues. Trimming took 6 bases from V and 1 from J, leaving 15 bases between them. The CDR3 DNA reads TGTGCCACCAGAGGGACAAGACAGTCCCAAGAGACCCAGTACTTC. This codes for CATRGTRQSQETQYF.

This clonotype was detected a few times. The CDR3 spells CSVELAGGGSYQYF. CDR3 bases: TGCAGCGTTGAACTAGCGGGAGGGGGTAGCTATCAGTACTTC. The chain employs TRBV29-1 and TRBJ2-7, with 12 bases that match TRBD2. Trimming at V came to 2 bases and at J to 10 bases, leaving 9 bases not matched to a gene. Per germline, CDR1 SQVTM and CDR2 ANQGSEA. The CDR3 has 14 residues.

The sample holds a few counts of this clonotype. The V call is TRBV28, the J call TRBJ2-2, with a weak D call TRBD1 (6 bases). In germline, CDR1 is MDHEN, CDR2 SYDVKM. The CDR3 runs to 16 residues. V was pared by 5 bases and J by 6 bases, with 19 bases between. CDR3 sequence: CASSLRTDPGAGELFF. CDR3 bases: TGTGCCAGCAGTCTCCGGACGGACCCAGGGGCCGGGGAGCTGTTTTTT.

In this sample, this clonotype turned up a few times. The chain recombines TRBV6-2 or TRBV6-3 with TRBJ2-1; weak D call: TRBD1 (5 bases). This CDR3 has 20 residues. CDR1 and CDR2 from the germline V gene are MNHEY and SVGEGT. Trimming took off 4 bases at V and 8 bases at J, with 33 bases between the two ends. In nucleotides, the CDR3 is TGTGCCAGCAGTTCACCCTCAGCTCTTGCAACAAGGGGCAAGGGGCATGAGCAGTTCTTC. Translating gives CASSSPSALATRGKGHEQFF.

This clonotype was observed a few times. The rearrangement links TRBV11-1 to TRBJ2-5; 9 bases are shared with TRBD2. The ends lost 3 bases at V and 2 bases at J; junction bases unmatched: 16. CDR1 is SGHAT, CDR2 FQDESV, per germline (reference sequence). CDR3 size: 19 residues. CDR3 region: CASSFWRGLAPEQQETQYF. CDR3 DNA sequence: TGTGCCAGCAGCTTTTGGCGGGGACTAGCCCCCGAACAACAAGAGACCCAGTACTTC.

The J gene is TRBJ2-6, the V gene TRBV28, with TRBD1 identical over 9 bases. Trimming took 4 bases from V and 0 from J; bases not matched to a gene: 7. CDR1 MDHEN and CDR2 SYDVKM come from the germline V gene. CDR3 length: 18 amino acids. CDR3 coding DNA: TGTGCCAGCAGTTCTTGGGACAGGGCTTTCTCTGGGGCCAACGTCCTGACTTTC. This codes for CASSSWDRAFSGANVLTF. The full variable domain, rest sourced from reference TRBV28 and TRBJ2-6, is DVKVTQSSRYLVKRTGEKVFLECVQDMDHENMFWYRQDPGLGLRLIYFSYDVKMKEKGDIPEGYSVSREKKERFSLILESASTNQTSMYLCASSSWDRAFSGANVLTFGAGSRLTVL.

The J gene is TRBJ2-5, the V gene TRBV7-9; 7 nucleotides match TRBD2. In germline, CDR1 is SEHNR, CDR2 FQNEAQ (reference sequence). With V trimmed by 5 bases and J by 3 bases, 6 bases remained unmatched. The CDR3 is 14 residues long. Written as DNA, the CDR3 is TGTGCCAGCAGCCGTAGCGGGCGAGAAGAGACCCAGTACTTC. Translation gives CASSRSGREETQYF.

The V gene is TRBV20-1, the J gene TRBJ1-2; D uncertain. CDR1 DFQATT and CDR2 SNEGSKA come from the germline V gene (reference sequence). Deletions cut 3 bases from V and 5 bases from J, with 10 bases between. This CDR3 is 12 amino acids long. The chain's CDR3 is CSARGSTYGYTF. The CDR3 nucleotides read TGCAGTGCTAGGGGCAGTACTTATGGCTACACCTTC.

CDR3 nucleotide sequence: TGTGCCAGCAGTTCCCGCCGACGAGCTCCCCTCTCCTACGAGCAGTACTTC. It specifies CASSSRRRAPLSYEQYF. V is TRBV6-2 or TRBV6-3 and J is TRBJ2-7, with D unresolved. V was trimmed by 4 bases and J by 0 bases, leaving 19 bases between them. The CDR3 contains 17 residues. The germline gives CDR1 MNHEY, CDR2 SVGEGT.

This clonotype showed up just a few times. This rearrangement joins TRBV28 to TRBJ1-6; 9 bases line up with TRBD1. The CDR3 has 15 amino acids. CDR1 is MDHEN, CDR2 SYDVKM, per germline. Trimming cost V 4 bases and J 10 bases; bases outside gene matches: 8. The CDR3 DNA follows: TGTGCCAGCAGTTACCGGGACAGGGAGTGGTCACCCCTCCACTTT. Translating gives CASSYRDREWSPLHF.

The rearrangement uses TRBV4-1 and TRBJ2-5; TRBD1 agrees at 7 bases. Germline lookup yields CDR1 MGHRA and CDR2 YSYEKL. The CDR3 contains 15 residues. V dropped 0 bases and J dropped 3; count of bases not matched to a gene: 4. CDR3 nucleotide sequence: TGCGCCAGCAGCCAAGATTGGGGACAGAAAGAGACCCAGTACTTC. It codes for CASSQDWGQKETQYF.

The chain carries TRBV12-3 or TRBV12-4 and TRBJ2-5; the D gene could be TRBD1 or TRBD2 (5 bases each). CDR3 length: 13 residues. V lost 5 bases and J 3 bases, leaving 10 bases between the germline ends. DNA of the CDR3: TGTGCCAGCAGTATCGGGACGGAAGAGACCCAGTACTTC. Protein product: CASSIGTEETQYF.

The CDR3 is CASSGSGDYEQYF. The CDR3, as DNA: TGTGCCAGCAGTGGATCAGGGGATTACGAGCAGTACTTC. The V call is TRBV7-2, the J call TRBJ2-7; TRBD1 might be the D (6 bases). V was trimmed by 6 bases and J by 4 bases, leaving 13 bases between them. CDR3 size: 13 residues. From germline, CDR1 is SGHTA and CDR2 FQGNSA.

This clonotype was detected only a few times. The V gene is TRBV4-2, the J gene TRBJ1-6; D unresolved. CDR1 is LGHNA, CDR2 YNFKEQ, per germline. CDR3 size: 16 residues. Trimming left V 4 bases short and J 4 bases short, with 14 bases between. CDR3: CASSPPEGRYNSPLHF. The CDR3 region has the DNA TGTGCCAGCAGCCCCCCCGAAGGGAGATATAATTCACCCCTCCACTTT.

This clonotype was detected only a few times. CDR3 sequence reads: CASKGGGGTGELFF. The CDR3 DNA sequence: TGTGCCAGCAAAGGGGGAGGAGGCACCGGGGAGCTGTTTTTT. The rearrangement links TRBV7-9 to TRBJ2-2; D may correspond to TRBD1 or TRBD2 (6 bases each). This CDR3 contains 14 residues. The germline V gene has CDR1 SEHNR and CDR2 FQNEAQ (reference sequence). Trimming took off 7 bases at V and 4 bases at J, with 13 bases between the two ends.